Listed below are T cell receptor beta chains from one sample, sequenced in a study of blood T cell repertoires in COVID-19. Clones were read by immunoSEQ multiplex PCR, and TCRdb kept only the in-frame ones, dropping some. The top ten hold approximately 3% of the sample, which has 100,000 to 150,000 clones, 75% to 90% seen once. Material for sequencing was peripheral blood. The source is a woman of 80 years or more with COVID-19, enrolled during active disease. Each CDR3 is given with its conserved first and last residue. The order of the fields is J gene, clone size, V gene, D gene, CDR3 protein, CDR3 DNA. The D gene is left open where the match is weak. Clone size is stated in some rows and not others, as once, few, many or a class when expanded.

>TRBJ2-5|few|TRBV5-1|.
CASSRPPSETQYF
TGCGCCAGCAGTCGGCCCCCTAGTGAGACCCAGTACTTC
>TRBJ2-5|.|TRBV5-6|.
CASSLLQVETQYF
TGTGCCAGCAGCTTGCTGCAGGTGGAGACCCAGTACTTC
>TRBJ2-2|.|TRBV5-4|.
CASSQLLTGPGELFF
TGTGCCAGCAGCCAGCTCCTAACAGGACCCGGGGAGCTGTTTTTT
>TRBJ1-1|.|TRBV7-2|.
CASSLGPGQNTEAFF
TGTGCCAGCAGCTTAGGTCCGGGTCAGAACACTGAAGCTTTCTTT
>TRBJ1-4|.|TRBV7-2|.
CASSSGRGEEKLFF
TGTGCCAGCAGCTCAGGGAGGGGAGAGGAAAAACTGTTTTTT
>TRBJ1-6|.|TRBV28|.
CASSLYRDSPLHF
TGTGCCAGCAGTTTATACAGGGATTCACCCCTCCACTTT
>TRBJ2-5|.|TRBV21-1|.
CASSKKKTGKTQYF
TGTGCCAGCAGCAAAAAAAAGACAGGGAAGACCCAGTACTTC
>TRBJ1-1|.|TRBV6-2/TRBV6-3|.
CASSSWGQSTEAFF
TGTGCCAGCAGTTCCTGGGGGCAGAGCACTGAAGCTTTCTTT
>TRBJ1-1|.|TRBV4-3|.
CASSLKAVITEAFF
TGCGCCAGCAGCCTAAAGGCGGTGATCACTGAAGCTTTCTTT
>TRBJ2-6|.|TRBV5-4|TRBD1
CASSSRDRGPTGANVLTF
TGTGCCAGCAGCTCCCGGGACAGGGGGCCTACTGGGGCCAACGTCCTGACTTTC
>TRBJ1-1|few|TRBV23-1|TRBD1
CASSQSTGALNTEAFF
TGCGCCAGCAGTCAATCGACAGGGGCGCTGAACACTGAAGCTTTCTTT
>TRBJ2-7|.|TRBV10-3|TRBD1
CAIGTASYEQYF
TGTGCCATCGGGACAGCTTCCTACGAGCAGTACTTC
>TRBJ1-2|.|TRBV28|TRBD1
CASSLSSGGDRGNGYTF
TGTGCCAGCAGTTTATCCTCGGGGGGGGACAGGGGAAATGGCTACACCTTC
>TRBJ2-1|.|TRBV7-2|TRBD2
CASSWGTSGSLEQFF
TGTGCCAGCAGCTGGGGGACTAGCGGGAGTCTTGAGCAGTTCTTC
>TRBJ1-1|.|TRBV7-9|TRBD1
CASRTDRDTEAFF
TGTGCCAGCAGAACAGACAGGGACACTGAAGCTTTCTTT
>TRBJ1-5|.|TRBV6-2/TRBV6-3|.
CASSYSRGEGFSQPQHF
TGTGCCAGCAGTTACTCCAGGGGAGAGGGCTTTTCGCAGCCCCAGCATTTT
>TRBJ2-7|few|TRBV3-1/TRBV3-2|.
CASSQDAAPYEQYF
TGTGCCAGCAGCCAAGACGCGGCCCCCTACGAGCAGTACTTC
>TRBJ1-5|.|TRBV25-1|.
CASSESGFPQPQHF
TGTGCCAGCAGTGAATCAGGGTTCCCTCAGCCCCAGCATTTT
>TRBJ1-2|.|TRBV28|.
CASSLAGVGYGYTF
TGTGCCAGCAGTTTGGCAGGGGTCGGCTATGGCTACACCTTC
>TRBJ1-2|few|TRBV19|.
CASSIGTTGIYGYTF
TGTGCCAGTAGTATAGGGACCACAGGGATCTATGGCTACACCTTC
>TRBJ2-1|.|TRBV4-2|.
CASSQFPGSPQVEQFF
TGTGCCAGCAGCCAATTCCCGGGTAGCCCACAAGTTGAGCAGTTCTTC
>TRBJ2-1|.|TRBV27|TRBD2
CATRTSGSVEQFF
TGTGCCACTCGGACTAGCGGGAGTGTTGAGCAGTTCTTC
>TRBJ1-6|.|TRBV27|TRBD1
CASSATGYHSPLHF
TGTGCCAGCAGCGCGACAGGGTATCATTCACCCCTCCACTTT
>TRBJ2-7|once|TRBV7-2|.
CASSPYGQSYEQYF
TGTGCCAGCAGCCCGTATGGACAGAGCTACGAGCAGTACTTC
>TRBJ1-5|.|TRBV28|.
CASSLGGTARQPQHF
TGTGCCAGCAGTTTAGGCGGGACGGCAAGGCAGCCCCAGCATTTT
>TRBJ2-1|.|TRBV5-4|TRBD1
CASSGDRVNNEQFF
TGTGCCAGCAGCGGGGACAGGGTCAACAATGAGCAGTTCTTC
>TRBJ1-3|once|TRBV6-6|.
CASSYSEAGNTIYF
TGTGCCAGCAGTTACAGTGAGGCGGGAAACACCATATATTTT
>TRBJ2-7|.|TRBV9|.
CASSVEWGAVHEQYF
TGTGCCAGCAGCGTAGAGTGGGGCGCGGTTCACGAGCAGTACTTC
>TRBJ1-1|.|TRBV6-5|TRBD1
CASWGQGAGNTEAFF
TGTGCCAGCTGGGGACAGGGGGCAGGGAACACTGAAGCTTTCTTT
>TRBJ2-2|.|TRBV27|TRBD2
CASESSGFGGELFF
TGTGCCAGCGAGTCTAGCGGATTCGGCGGGGAGCTGTTTTTT
>TRBJ2-1|.|TRBV5-1|TRBD2
CASGRGGMEEQFF
TGCGCCAGCGGCCGCGGGGGGATGGAGGAGCAGTTCTTC
>TRBJ1-1|.|TRBV6-5|TRBD1
CASRQGLNTEAFF
TGTGCCAGTAGACAGGGCTTGAACACTGAAGCTTTCTTT
>TRBJ1-2|.|TRBV7-2|.
CASSPDRNYGYTF
TGTGCCAGCAGCCCCGACAGGAACTATGGCTACACCTTC
>TRBJ1-1|few|TRBV19|TRBD1
CASSIDDLGTGSSFF
TGTGCCAGTAGTATCGATGATCTCGGGACAGGGAGTTCTTTCTTT
>TRBJ1-5|.|TRBV2|.
CASSTGGLSNQPQHF
TGTGCCAGCAGTACCGGGGGACTTAGCAATCAGCCCCAGCATTTT
>TRBJ1-1|few|TRBV3-1/TRBV3-2|TRBD1
CASSPAGGRAEAFF
TGTGCCAGCAGCCCCGCAGGGGGTCGTGCTGAAGCTTTCTTT
>TRBJ1-5|.|TRBV5-5|.
CASSLALGENQPQHF
TGTGCCAGCAGCTTGGCCCTAGGGGAAAATCAGCCCCAGCATTTT